The 21 T cell receptor beta chains listed next were all sequenced from one sample in a study of OX40 agonist ivuxolimab in advanced cancers. The assay was immunoSEQ multiplex PCR, and TCRdb's table has in-frame clones only and misses some. The sample records about 58,000 clones, about 87% being singletons. The input for sequencing was CD4+ or CD8+ T cells sorted from blood, taken in a trial of the OX40 agonist ivuxolimab. The receptors stem from an adult with an advanced solid tumor such as melanoma, head and neck, liver or kidney cancer.

This clone was detected a few times. The rearrangement joins TRBV30 to TRBJ1-5, with D possibly matching TRBD1 (5 bases). This CDR3 comprises 13 residues. Germline V CDR1 and CDR2: GTSNPN, SVGIG (reference sequence). V was clipped by 0 bases and J by 7 bases, with 10 bases between them. The DNA for the CDR3 is TGTGCCTGGAGTGTCGGGACGGGGCAGCCCCAGCATTTT. Translation gives CAWSVGTGQPQHF.

V usage is TRBV2 and J usage is TRBJ2-7; 11 bases agree with TRBD2. This CDR3 spans 15 amino acids. CDR1 SNHLY and CDR2 FYNNEI come from the germline V gene. V lost 5 bases to trimming and J lost 2 bases; unmatched junction nucleotides: 5. The CDR3 protein is CASSRTSGGAYEQYF. As DNA, the CDR3 is TGTGCCAGCAGTCGAACTAGCGGGGGCGCCTACGAGCAGTACTTC.

The chain carries TRBV28 and TRBJ1-5; weak D call: TRBD1 (6 bases). This CDR3 spans 13 amino acids. V lost 6 bases and J 8 bases, leaving 14 bases between the germline ends. Germline CDR1 and CDR2: MDHEN and SYDVKM. CDR3: CASREGGVKPQHF. As DNA, the CDR3 is TGTGCCAGCAGGGAGGGGGGTGTTAAGCCCCAGCATTTT.

V usage is TRBV5-4 and J usage is TRBJ2-5; 12 nucleotides agree with TRBD2. Germline lookup yields CDR1 SGHNT and CDR2 YYREEE (reference sequence). The trim removed 1 base at V and 3 bases at J, leaving 1 base unmatched. The length of the CDR3 is 15 residues. Here the CDR3 reads CASSLRLAGEETQYF. As DNA, the CDR3 is TGTGCCAGCAGCTTGAGACTAGCGGGAGAAGAGACCCAGTACTTC.

This chain uses TRBV10-3 with TRBJ2-7, with 9 bases fitting TRBD1. The germline V gene encodes CDR1 ENHRY and CDR2 SYGVKD. The length of the CDR3 is 16 residues. With 1 base clipped from V and 4 bases from J, the junction kept 8 bases outside the gene matches. CDR3 DNA sequence: TGTGCCATCAGTGAGTTCTTCCCGGGACAGGGTTACGAGCAGTACTTC. It codes for CAISEFFPGQGYEQYF.

The chain couples TRBV2 to TRBJ1-2; D not certain. The CDR3 is made up of 14 amino acids. Germline CDR1 is SNHLY and CDR2 is FYNNEI. V was pared by 6 bases and J by 4 bases, with 15 bases between. This CDR3 reads CASRPGPGRYGYTF. The CDR3 bases are TGTGCCAGCAGACCGGGCCCCGGGCGCTATGGCTACACCTTC.

This chain links TRBV28 with TRBJ2-7; unclear D gene. The germline CDR1 and CDR2 sequences are MDHEN and SYDVKM. With 2 bases removed from V and 3 bases from J, the gap between germline ends came to 11 bases. The CDR3 sequence is 14 residues long. The CDR3 region is CASSLLDFYYEQYF. The CDR3 coding sequence is TGTGCCAGCAGTTTACTTGACTTCTACTACGAGCAGTACTTC.

This clone was detected once. V and J are TRBV9 and TRBJ2-3, with D possibly TRBD1 on 5 matching bases. The germline V gene has CDR1 SGDLS and CDR2 YYNGEE. This CDR3 is built from 14 residues. V was pared by 1 base and J by 2 bases, with 8 bases between. The CDR3 nucleotides read TGTGCCAGCAGCGTACAGGGAATCACAGATACGCAGTATTTT. Translation gives CASSVQGITDTQYF.

The CDR3 loop reads CASSPPGGLAGYEQFF. The DNA of the CDR3 is TGTGCCAGCTCACCACCGGGCGGACTAGCGGGATATGAGCAGTTCTTC. The gene calls are TRBV18 and TRBJ2-1; 12 bases align to TRBD2. The CDR3 sequence is 16 residues long. V dropped 0 bases and J dropped 8; count of bases not matched to a gene: 5. Germline values: CDR1 KGHSH, CDR2 LQKENI. Full variable domain (rest looked up from reference TRBV18 and TRBJ2-1): NAGVMQNPRHLVRRRGQEARLRCSPMKGHSHVYWYRQLPEEGLKFMVYLQKENIIDESGMPKERFSAEFPKEGPSILRIQQVVRGDSAAYFCASSPPGGLAGYEQFFGPGTRLTVL.

The chain recombines TRBV30 with TRBJ1-5, with TRBD1 matching 7 bases. Losses at the gene ends were 2 bases for V and 6 bases for J; bases not matched to a gene: 16. The germline CDR1 and CDR2 sequences are GTSNPN and SVGIG (reference sequence). This CDR3 spans 17 amino acids. The DNA for the CDR3 is TGTGCCTGGAGTCCTAGCTTTCTCCAGGGGGTTGGTCAGCCCCAGCATTTT. Translated: CAWSPSFLQGVGQPQHF.

As for this clone: The junction and the germline gene differ at one end; a read error may be behind it. The rearrangement uses TRBV10-1 and TRBJ2-2; D call uncertain. Germline-derived CDR1 and CDR2 are WNHNN and SYGVQD (reference sequence). The CDR3 has 12 residues. The CDR3 DNA reads TGCGCCAGCAGTGGGAACCCCGGGGAGCTGTTTTTT. It translates to CASSGNPGELFF.

This clone was seen a few times. The rearrangement uses TRBV19 and TRBJ2-5; D gene ambiguous. The V gene's germline CDR1 is LNHDA and CDR2 SQIVND (reference sequence). This CDR3 has 14 residues. Trimming pared 3 bases from V and 2 bases from J, leaving 10 bases between. The CDR3 DNA follows: TGTGCCAGTAGTATGCCCGGGTTACAAGAGACCCAGTACTTC. Translation gives CASSMPGLQETQYF.

The gene calls are TRBV11-2 and TRBJ1-1, with D maybe TRBD1 (5 bases). CDR3 size: 16 residues. Trimming shortened V by 0 bases and J by 5 bases, and 16 bases separated the two germline ends. The germline V gene encodes CDR1 SGHAT and CDR2 FQNNGV. CDR3 sequence: CASSLEMNQGWTEAFF. Written as DNA, the CDR3 is TGTGCCAGCAGCTTAGAAATGAATCAGGGTTGGACTGAAGCTTTCTTT. The full variable domain, completed using reference TRBV11-2 and TRBJ1-1, is EAGVAQSPRYKIIEKRQSVAFWCNPISGHATLYWYQQILGQGPKLLIQFQNNGVVDDSQLPKDRFSAERLKGVDSTLKIQPAKLEDSAVYLCASSLEMNQGWTEAFFGQGTRLTVV.

This chain uses TRBV30 with TRBJ1-1; D remains ambiguous. Deletions cut 3 bases from V and 1 base from J, with 9 bases between. In germline, CDR1 is GTSNPN, CDR2 SVGIG (reference sequence). This CDR3 is built from 13 residues. CDR3 amino acids: CAWREQPNTEAFF. The CDR3 DNA reads as TGTGCCTGGAGAGAACAGCCGAACACTGAAGCTTTCTTT.

In its sample, this clone is medium-sized (0.01 to 0.1%). The chain uses TRBV6-5 and TRBJ2-5, with D unclear. With 6 bases removed from V and 4 bases from J, the gap between germline ends came to 15 bases. CDR3 size: 14 residues. Germline CDR1 and CDR2: MNHEY and SVGAGI. The DNA of the CDR3 is TGTGCCAGCAGGCTAGAAGGGTTCTTAGAGACCCAGTACTTC. The encoded protein is CASRLEGFLETQYF.

This rearrangement joins TRBV30 to TRBJ1-6, with D maybe TRBD1 (6 bases). The V gene's germline CDR1 is GTSNPN and CDR2 SVGIG (reference sequence). The V and J ends lost 8 bases and 7 bases respectively, with 18 bases between them. The CDR3 has 14 residues. CDR3 amino acids: CATTGLVRNSPLHF. The CDR3 DNA follows: TGTGCCACAACAGGGTTAGTTCGGAATTCACCCCTCCACTTT.

The table lists this clone with a count of one. V is TRBV6-1 and J is TRBJ2-3, with 7 bases identical to TRBD2. Germline trimming cut 4 bases from V and 1 base from J; bases unmatched to any gene: 5. The CDR3 runs to 15 residues. Germline V lookup: CDR1 MNHNS, CDR2 SASEGT. CDR3 DNA sequence: TGTGCCAGCAGTGGGTTAGCGGGTGGCACAGATACGCAGTATTTT. Amino acid sequence: CASSGLAGGTDTQYF.

The chain employs TRBV10-1 and TRBJ1-3; no clear D. Trimming removed 5 bases at V and 2 bases at J, with 7 bases between. The CDR3 sequence is 13 residues long. CDR1 and CDR2 (germline): WNHNN, SYGVQD (reference sequence). CDR3 DNA sequence: TGCGCCAGCAGTCCTTTCACTGGAAACACCATATATTTT. Residues: CASSPFTGNTIYF.

CDR3 sequence (DNA): TGTGCCAGCAGTTCAGGGCCCCCTGTCTACGAGCAGTACTTC. This codes for CASSSGPPVYEQYF. V gene TRBV6-5 combines with J gene TRBJ2-7; the D gene is possibly TRBD1 (5 bases). There are 14 residues in the CDR3. CDR1 MNHEY and CDR2 SVGAGI come from the germline V gene. V was cut by 4 bases and J by 3 bases, with 13 bases left in between.

The CDR3 sequence: CASSQDRLSTGNTIYF. CDR3 in DNA: TGTGCCAGCAGCCAGGACCGTCTCTCGACTGGAAACACCATATATTTT. The chain carries TRBV14 and TRBJ1-3; D uncertain. Germline-derived CDR1 and CDR2 are SGHDN and FVKESK. Trimming shortened V by 3 bases and J by 2 bases, and 14 bases separated the two germline ends. The CDR3 length is 16 residues.

The chain links TRBV4-1 to TRBJ2-5, with D perhaps TRBD2 (6 bases). The end of the DNA is better explained by TRBJ2-7, so the J call may be wrong. The germline CDR1 and CDR2 sequences are MGHRA and YSYEKL. CDR3 size: 16 residues. CDR3 residues: CASSQDRGGIRYEQYF. DNA of the CDR3: TGCGCCAGCAGCCAAGATCGAGGCGGGATAAGGTACGAGCAGTACTTC.